This T cell receptor (beta chain) was found in a study of synovial regulatory T cells in juvenile arthritis. Germline V CDR1 and CDR2: SGHAT, FQNNGV. CDR3 length: 14 residues. No DNA is listed. Clones were read by immunoSEQ multiplex PCR, and TCRdb kept only the in-frame ones, dropping some. The sample has around 9,500 clones. This clone is called medium-sized based on its frequency. This chain uses TRBV11-2 with TRBJ2-3. What was sequenced was Treg cells from blood. Specified subset: remaining (HLA-DR-negative) circulating blood Treg cells. This sequence originates from a donor aged 2-29 years with juvenile idiopathic arthritis. CDR3 loop: CASPGTQGTDTQYF.